This TCR beta chain was identified during a study of blood T cell repertoires in COVID-19. Study context: Sources were T cells, B-cell-depleted T cells, or PBMCs; the material itself was cDNA or gDNA.

Sequencing was performed with immunoSEQ multiplex PCR; in TCRdb, only in-frame clones are kept and a portion is missing. Of roughly 190,000 clones listed, about 88% are singletons. Participants were aged roughly 18 to 90 years from roughly 25 US areas. Cohorts were determined from participant-reported clinical history. Cohort 3 recovery required two negative PCRs, clearance, or symptom resolution. V lost 1 base and J lost 2, with 15 bases in between. The CDR3 is 17 amino acids. CDR1 MNHNS and CDR2 SASEGT come from the germline V gene. This clonotype originated in a woman between 18 and 30 years old who had recovered from COVID-19. This rearrangement joins TRBV6-1 to TRBJ1-5; D possibly corresponds to TRBD1 (5 bases). The sample was PBMCs or T cells enriched from blood (not recorded which). CDR3 nucleotides: TGTGCCAGCAGTGAAGTTCAGGGAAGGTCTGGCAATCAGCCCCAGCATTTT. Residues: CASSEVQGRSGNQPQHF.